Below are 17 T cell receptor beta chains sequenced from a single sample in a study of T cells in Graves' hyperthyroidism and ophthalmopathy. From RNA transcripts, TCR beta CDR3 regions were amplified. During a first-round RT-PCR of the TCR CDR3, the HTBI primer set was used. TCRdb re-analysed the multiplex PCR reads in MiXCR, keeping a single row per CDR3 protein. The data hold some 580,000 distinct CDR3 sequences, with 16% observed a single time. Specimen: blood. Receptors originate from a woman aged 35 to 49 with Graves' ophthalmopathy.

This clonotype was found many times. The chain recombines TRBV3-1 with TRBJ2-3, with TRBD1 identical over 7 bases. The CDR3 sequence is 14 residues long. Germline CDR1 and CDR2: LGHDT and YNNKEL (reference sequence). V shed 3 bases, J shed 3 bases, and the junction held 3 bases outside the gene matches. The CDR3 bases are TGTGCCAGCAGCCAGAACAGGGGAACAGATACGCAGTATTTT. Its protein is CASSQNRGTDTQYF.

This clonotype occurred many times. The chain is built from TRBV7-9 and TRBJ2-3; 9 positions agree with TRBD2. The CDR3 is 19 residues long. Unmatched junction bases numbered 21, after V lost 4 bases and J lost 7 bases. Germline V gene lookup returns CDR1 SEHNR and CDR2 FQNEAQ (reference sequence). Here the CDR3 DNA reads TGTGCCAGCAGCTCTATTCCCCGGGTCAGGACTAGCGATTCAAATACGCAGTATTTT. Amino acid sequence: CASSSIPRVRTSDSNTQYF.

This clonotype came up a few times. The chain's CDR3 is CASSLLAADTGELFF. The DNA for the CDR3 is TGTGCCAGTAGTCTCTTAGCGGCAGACACCGGGGAGCTGTTTTTT. The chain carries TRBV19 and TRBJ2-2; maybe TRBD2 (6 bases). Trimming left V 5 bases short and J 3 bases short, with 13 bases between. The CDR3 is 15 residues long. The germline V gene encodes CDR1 LNHDA and CDR2 SQIVND (reference sequence).

This sequence joins TRBV19 and TRBJ2-2; D uncertain. The CDR3 is made up of 14 amino acids. CDR1 is LNHDA and CDR2 is SQIVND in the germline V gene (reference sequence). Trimming removed 2 bases at V and 7 bases at J, with 11 bases between. In nucleotides, the CDR3 is TGTGCCAGTAGTATATCCGGGCCTAACGGGGAGCTGTTTTTT. Its protein is CASSISGPNGELFF.

This clonotype has at least ten counts. The J gene is TRBJ2-1, the V gene TRBV28; D possibly matches TRBD1 or TRBD2 (5 bases each). Germline V gene sequence: CDR1 MDHEN, CDR2 SYDVKM. Trimming removed 8 bases from V and 3 bases from J, with 8 bases in between. This CDR3 contains 12 residues. The CDR3 DNA reads TGTGCCAGCGGGGGTAACTACAATGAGCAGTTCTTC. This gives the protein CASGGNYNEQFF.

This clonotype was seen repeatedly, ten times or more. This chain connects TRBV11-2 to TRBJ2-1, with D possibly being TRBD2 (5 bases). The CDR3 is 15 residues long. The V gene lost 4 bases and the J gene lost 1 base, with 11 bases spanning the gap. From germline, CDR1 is SGHAT and CDR2 FQNNGV. CDR3: CASSSAAESYNEQFF. CDR3 bases: TGTGCCAGCAGCTCCGCAGCGGAATCCTACAATGAGCAGTTCTTC. Full variable domain (remainder filled in from reference TRBV11-2 and TRBJ2-1): EAGVAQSPRYKIIEKRQSVAFWCNPISGHATLYWYQQILGQGPKLLIQFQNNGVVDDSQLPKDRFSAERLKGVDSTLKIQPAKLEDSAVYLCASSSAAESYNEQFFGPGTRLTVL.

The rearrangement uses TRBV12-3 or TRBV12-4 and TRBJ1-4; D is uncertain. The length of the CDR3 is 13 residues. V lost 3 bases, J lost 0 bases, and 2 bases lay in between. The CDR3 region is CASSFTTNEKLFF. The CDR3, as DNA: TGTGCCAGCAGTTTTACAACTAATGAAAAACTGTTTTTT.

The chain employs TRBV12-3 or TRBV12-4 and TRBJ2-5; no definite D call. Trimming removed 5 bases at V and 6 bases at J, with 10 bases between. This CDR3 spans 12 amino acids. Written as DNA, the CDR3 is TGTGCCAGCAGTCCCACCGAGAAGACCCAGTACTTC. Amino acid sequence: CASSPTEKTQYF.

This clonotype has ten or more counts. The rearrangement links TRBV12-3 or TRBV12-4 to TRBJ2-7; the D gene is possibly TRBD1 (6 bases). This CDR3 is 14 amino acids long. V lost 3 bases to trimming and J lost 3 bases, with 12 bases between them. In DNA, the CDR3 is TGTGCCAGCAGTTTGGATGGGACAAACTACGAGCAGTACTTC. This codes for CASSLDGTNYEQYF.

The sample holds a few counts of this clonotype. At one end the junction does not follow the germline gene, possibly because of a read error. The chain couples TRBV5-4 to TRBJ1-1; 10 bases align to TRBD1. Germline CDR1 and CDR2: SGHNT and YYREEE (reference sequence). This CDR3 contains 13 residues. CDR3 bases: TGTGTCAGCAGCTGGACAGGGGGCACTGAAGCTTTCTTT. This codes for CVSSWTGGTEAFF.

The chain uses TRBV30 and TRBJ1-1; a weak D match, TRBD1 (5 bases). This CDR3 contains 17 residues. CDR1 is GTSNPN, CDR2 SVGIG, per germline (reference sequence). The ends were cut back, 0 bases at V and 3 bases at J, with 20 bases in the middle. The CDR3 loop reads CAWSVRSVRGLDTEAFF. CDR3 DNA sequence: TGTGCCTGGAGTGTACGGTCAGTCCGGGGCCTGGACACTGAAGCTTTCTTT.

This rearrangement joins TRBV27 to TRBJ1-1; 10 positions match TRBD1. The CDR3 has 16 residues. Germline V gene sequence: CDR1 MNHEY, CDR2 SMNVEV (reference sequence). V was pared by 5 bases and J by 6 bases, with 12 bases of the junction left unmatched. The chain's CDR3 is CASSQTGGLGDSEAFF. CDR3 sequence (DNA): TGTGCCAGCAGTCAGACAGGGGGCCTGGGTGACTCTGAAGCTTTCTTT.

This clonotype has only a few counts. The chain links TRBV12-3 or TRBV12-4 to TRBJ2-7, with TRBD2 matching 12 bases. Trimming removed 1 base from V and 5 bases from J; junction bases left unmatched: 9. The CDR3 is 17 amino acids. The CDR3 region is CASSLVSSGRANHEQYF. CDR3 nucleotides: TGTGCCAGCAGTTTAGTGTCTAGCGGGAGGGCCAACCACGAGCAGTACTTC.

This clonotype showed up many times. This chain links TRBV11-2 with TRBJ2-7; 12 bases are a match to TRBD2. V gave up 5 bases and J gave up 0 bases; unmatched junction bases: 5. This CDR3 is built from 16 residues. Germline V CDR1 and CDR2: SGHAT, FQNNGV. CDR3 in DNA: TGTGCCAGCAGCCTAACTAGCGGGGGGTCCTCCTACGAGCAGTACTTC. Its translation is CASSLTSGGSSYEQYF.

This clonotype was counted only a few times. A much larger clonotype is one base distant, so this may be a read error. The chain couples TRBV12-3 or TRBV12-4 to TRBJ2-5; possibly TRBD2 for D (6 bases). CDR3 size: 14 residues. V dropped 3 bases and J dropped 5 bases, with 13 bases sitting between them. The CDR3 DNA follows: TGTGCCAGCAGTTTGCAGGGACTCTTCGAGACCCAGTACTTC. It yields the protein CASSLQGLFETQYF.

The rearrangement uses TRBV2 and TRBJ1-6; D is undetermined. V lost 3 bases and J 11 bases, leaving 11 bases between the germline ends. This CDR3 has 13 residues. Germline-derived CDR1 and CDR2 are SNHLY and FYNNEI. The CDR3 bases are TGTGCCAGCAGTGAGATCCTCCGGGCACCCCTCCACTTT. This translates into CASSEILRAPLHF. Full variable domain (missing parts from reference TRBV2 and TRBJ1-6): EPEVTQTPSHQVTQMGQEVILRCVPISNHLYFYWYRQILGQKVEFLVSFYNNEISEKSEIFDDQFSVERPDGSNFTLKIRSTKLEDSAMYFCASSEILRAPLHFGNGTRLTVT.

This clonotype appeared many times. This sequence joins TRBV2 and TRBJ2-1, with 10 positions matching TRBD2. The CDR3 is made up of 16 amino acids. V was clipped by 7 bases and J by 2 bases; unmatched bases: 8. CDR1 is SNHLY, CDR2 FYNNEI, per germline. CDR3 loop: CASIGSGRLPYNEQFF. CDR3 nucleotide sequence: TGTGCCAGCATCGGTAGCGGGAGGCTTCCCTACAATGAGCAGTTCTTC.